This T cell receptor (beta chain) was sequenced in a study of preoperative IRX-2 immunotherapy in early breast cancer. The CDR3 is made up of 15 amino acids. Per the germline V gene, CDR1 is MNHNY and CDR2 is SVGAGI (reference sequence). V was clipped by 2 bases and J by 5 bases, with 15 bases between them. Treatment defined: preoperative locoregional IRX-2 cytokine immunotherapy. Samples came from a phase Ib trial of preoperative locoregional IRX-2 cytokine immunotherapy. Only in-frame clones appear in the TCRdb table, and some are missing; sequencing was by immunoSEQ multiplex PCR. This table has about 24,000 clones, 70% to 90% appearing once.

The gene calls are TRBV6-6 and TRBJ2-5; D might be TRBD1 (5 bases). The sequences come from tumor tissue, collected after IRX-2 immunotherapy. This sequence originates from a human donor with breast cancer. The CDR3 here is CASSYPSNRGETQYF. In DNA, the CDR3 is TGTGCCAGCAGTTACCCTAGTAATAGGGGCGAGACCCAGTACTTC.